The present entry profiles one T cell receptor beta chain with its context. Its antigen remains unidentified. Extracted RNA was reverse transcribed, and the resulting cDNA served as sequencing template. Repertoires were generated with immunoSEQ multiplex PCR, while TCRdb's copy carries only in-frame clones and drops some. The top ten clones hold 4% to 6% of a sample with some 180,000 clones, roughly three fifths of them seen once. The germline CDR1 and CDR2 sequences are MGHRA and YSYEKL. The CDR3 is 14 residues long. The V end was cut by 4 bases, the J end by 1 base, with 10 bases between. These data come from a study of CD8+ T cells in alopecia areata. Whole-study findings and limits: Patients showed less clear TCR sequence sharing than mice, possibly partly because of HLA diversity. Scalp data also include sequences from resident alphabeta T cells of normal skin. Relative to normal scalp, lesional scalp, especially alopecia totalis/universalis, showed higher clonality.

Separation by sorting yielded CD4+ and CD8+ T cells from PBMCs. Sequencing used CD8+ T cells sorted from blood. The TCR originated in a human donor in good health. The rearrangement uses TRBV4-1 and TRBJ1-1; D gene unclear. CDR3 protein: CASSLHGRNTEAFF. DNA of the CDR3: TGCGCCAGCAGCCTACACGGGCGGAACACTGAAGCTTTCTTT.